The source of this T cell receptor (beta chain) is a study of T cells in localized non-small cell lung cancer. In this sample, this clone turned up once. The protocol was immunoSEQ multiplex PCR, while the TCRdb copy is restricted to in-frame clones and leaves out a portion. The sample lists roughly 50,000 clones; approximately 91% were seen once. The CDR3 totals 13 residues. Germline CDR1 reads SGHTA; CDR2 reads FQGNSA. The V and J ends lost 1 base and 8 bases respectively, with 9 bases between them. This TCR was sampled from a man aged 40 to 69 with stage I lung adenocarcinoma. The sample in question was peripheral blood, obtained before any cancer treatment. This chain links TRBV7-2 with TRBJ2-1, with D perhaps TRBD1 or TRBD2 (6 bases each). Here the CDR3 DNA reads TGTGCCAGCAGCTTAGAAGGGGGGCATGAGCAGTTCTTC. It yields the protein CASSLEGGHEQFF.